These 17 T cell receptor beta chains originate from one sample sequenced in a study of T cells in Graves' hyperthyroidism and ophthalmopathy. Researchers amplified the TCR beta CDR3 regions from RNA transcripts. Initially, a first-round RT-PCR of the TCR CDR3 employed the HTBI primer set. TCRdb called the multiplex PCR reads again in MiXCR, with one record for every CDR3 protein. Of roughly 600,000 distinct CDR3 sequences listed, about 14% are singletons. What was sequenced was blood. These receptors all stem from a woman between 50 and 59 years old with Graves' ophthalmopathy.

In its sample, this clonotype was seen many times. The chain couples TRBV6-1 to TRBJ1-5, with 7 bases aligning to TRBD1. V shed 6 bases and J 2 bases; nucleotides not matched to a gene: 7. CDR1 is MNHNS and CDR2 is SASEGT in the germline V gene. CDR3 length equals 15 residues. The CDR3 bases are TGTGCCAGCAGCGAATACGACAGGGGCAATCAGCCCCAGCATTTT. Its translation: CASSEYDRGNQPQHF.

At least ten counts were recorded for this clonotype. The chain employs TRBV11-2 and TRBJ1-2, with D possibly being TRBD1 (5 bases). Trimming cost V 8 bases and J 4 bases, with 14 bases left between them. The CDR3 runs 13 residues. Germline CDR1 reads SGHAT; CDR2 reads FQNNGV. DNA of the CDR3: TGTGCCAGCGGGCCAGGGTTTAGCTATGGCTACACCTTC. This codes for CASGPGFSYGYTF. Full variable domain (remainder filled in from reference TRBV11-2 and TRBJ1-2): EAGVAQSPRYKIIEKRQSVAFWCNPISGHATLYWYQQILGQGPKLLIQFQNNGVVDDSQLPKDRFSAERLKGVDSTLKIQPAKLEDSAVYLCASGPGFSYGYTFGSGTRLTVV.

The DNA for the CDR3 is TGTGCCTGGAGTGGGCAGGGACACGAGACCCAGTACTTC. Protein sequence: CAWSGQGHETQYF. The chain links TRBV30 to TRBJ2-5; D possibly corresponds to TRBD1 (6 bases). Trimming took off 1 base at V and 5 bases at J, with 11 bases between the two ends. From germline, CDR1 is GTSNPN and CDR2 SVGIG (reference sequence). The CDR3 is 13 amino acids.

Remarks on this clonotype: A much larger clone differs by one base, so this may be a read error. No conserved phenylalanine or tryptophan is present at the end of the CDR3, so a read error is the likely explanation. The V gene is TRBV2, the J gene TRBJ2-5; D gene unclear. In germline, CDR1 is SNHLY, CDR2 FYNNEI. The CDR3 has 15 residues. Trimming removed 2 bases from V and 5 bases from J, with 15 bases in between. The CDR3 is CASSERASNYETQYL. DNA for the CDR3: TGTGCCAGCAGTGAACGTGCTAGTAATTATGAGACCCAGTACCTC.

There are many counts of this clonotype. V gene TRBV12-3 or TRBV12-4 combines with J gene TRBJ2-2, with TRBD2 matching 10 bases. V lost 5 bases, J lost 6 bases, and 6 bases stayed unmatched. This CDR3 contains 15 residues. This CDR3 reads CASSKAGGMAGELFF. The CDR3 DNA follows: TGTGCCAGCAGTAAAGCGGGAGGGATGGCCGGGGAGCTGTTTTTT.

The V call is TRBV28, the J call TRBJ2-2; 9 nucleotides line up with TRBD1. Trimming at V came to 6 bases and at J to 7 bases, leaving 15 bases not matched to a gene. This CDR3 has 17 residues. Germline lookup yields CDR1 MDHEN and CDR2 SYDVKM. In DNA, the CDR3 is TGTGCCAGCAGGTTAACAGGGGGCGCCCGAAGTGGCGGGGAGCTGTTTTTT. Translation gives CASRLTGGARSGGELFF.

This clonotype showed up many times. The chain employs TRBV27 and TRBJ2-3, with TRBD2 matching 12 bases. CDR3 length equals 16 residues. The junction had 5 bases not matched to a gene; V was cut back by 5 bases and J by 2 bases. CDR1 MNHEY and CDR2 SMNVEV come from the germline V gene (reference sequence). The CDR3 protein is CASSPLAGGYTDTQYF. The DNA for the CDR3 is TGTGCCAGCAGTCCCCTAGCGGGAGGGTACACAGATACGCAGTATTTT.

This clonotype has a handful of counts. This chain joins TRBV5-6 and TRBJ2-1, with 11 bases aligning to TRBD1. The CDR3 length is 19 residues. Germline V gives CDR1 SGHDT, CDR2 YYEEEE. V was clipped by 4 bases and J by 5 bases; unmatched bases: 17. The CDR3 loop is CASSVVGQGALFANNEQFF. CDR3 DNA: TGTGCCAGCAGCGTGGTAGGACAGGGGGCGCTTTTTGCAAACAATGAGCAGTTCTTC.

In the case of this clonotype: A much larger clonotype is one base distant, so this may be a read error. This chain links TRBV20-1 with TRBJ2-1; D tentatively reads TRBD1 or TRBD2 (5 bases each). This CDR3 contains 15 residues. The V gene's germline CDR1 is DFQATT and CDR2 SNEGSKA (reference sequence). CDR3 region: CSVQEGIGSYNGQFF. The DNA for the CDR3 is TGCAGTGTCCAAGAGGGGATTGGCTCCTACAATGGGCAGTTCTTC.

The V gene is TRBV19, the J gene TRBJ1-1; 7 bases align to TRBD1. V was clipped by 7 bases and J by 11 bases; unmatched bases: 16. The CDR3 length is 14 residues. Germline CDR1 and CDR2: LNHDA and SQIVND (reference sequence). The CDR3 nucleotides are TGTGCCAGTACCCCGAAGGGACAGACAATATCCGCTTTCTTT. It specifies CASTPKGQTISAFF.

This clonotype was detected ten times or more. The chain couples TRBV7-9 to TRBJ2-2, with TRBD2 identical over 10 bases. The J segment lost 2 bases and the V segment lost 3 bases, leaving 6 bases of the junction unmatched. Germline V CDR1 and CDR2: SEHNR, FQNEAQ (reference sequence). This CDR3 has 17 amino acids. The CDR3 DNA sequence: TGTGCCAGCAGCTTCACTCTAGCGGGAGTTAACACCGGGGAGCTGTTTTTT. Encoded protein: CASSFTLAGVNTGELFF.

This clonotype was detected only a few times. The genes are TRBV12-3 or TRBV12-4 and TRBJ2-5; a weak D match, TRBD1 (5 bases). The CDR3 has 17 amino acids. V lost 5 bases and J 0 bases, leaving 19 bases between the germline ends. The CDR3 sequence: CASSPPRRQRNQETQYF. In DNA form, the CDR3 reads TGTGCCAGCAGTCCACCAAGACGACAGAGAAACCAAGAGACCCAGTACTTC.

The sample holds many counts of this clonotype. The CDR3 sequence: CAISESWTSGTSTDTQYF. The CDR3 DNA reads TGTGCCATCAGTGAGTCCTGGACTAGCGGAACTAGCACAGATACGCAGTATTTT. The chain carries TRBV10-3 and TRBJ2-3, with 10 bases aligning to TRBD2. The CDR3 consists of 18 residues. Germline V gene sequence: CDR1 ENHRY, CDR2 SYGVKD. Unmatched junction bases numbered 6, after V lost 0 bases and J lost 0 bases.

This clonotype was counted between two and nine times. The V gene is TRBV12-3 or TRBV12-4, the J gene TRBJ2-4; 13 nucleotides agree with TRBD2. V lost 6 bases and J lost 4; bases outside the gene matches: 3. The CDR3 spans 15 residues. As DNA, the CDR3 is TGTGCCAGCAGCCGGACTAGCGGGAGAAAAAACATTCAGTACTTC. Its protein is CASSRTSGRKNIQYF.

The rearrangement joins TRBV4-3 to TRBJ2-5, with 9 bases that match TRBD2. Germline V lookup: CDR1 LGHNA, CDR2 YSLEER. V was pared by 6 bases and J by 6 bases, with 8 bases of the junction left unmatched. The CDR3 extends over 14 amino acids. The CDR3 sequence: CASSRGRVQQTQYF. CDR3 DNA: TGCGCCAGCAGTCGCGGGAGGGTTCAGCAGACCCAGTACTTC.

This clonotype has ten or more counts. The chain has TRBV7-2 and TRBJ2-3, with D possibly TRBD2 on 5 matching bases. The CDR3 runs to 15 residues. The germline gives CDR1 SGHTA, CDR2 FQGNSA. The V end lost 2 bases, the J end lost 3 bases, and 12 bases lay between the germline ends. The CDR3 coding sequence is TGTGCCAGCAGCTTATTTGGCGGGTATACAGATACGCAGTATTTT. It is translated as CASSLFGGYTDTQYF.

CDR3 loop: CASGLVPGASQETQYF. CDR3 nucleotide sequence: TGTGCTAGTGGTTTGGTACCGGGGGCAAGCCAAGAGACCCAGTACTTC. The chain employs TRBV12-5 and TRBJ2-5; D may match TRBD1 or TRBD2 (6 bases each). The V end lost 0 bases, the J end lost 1 base, and 12 bases lay between the germline ends. This CDR3 has 16 residues. Germline loops: CDR1 LGHNT, CDR2 FRNRAP.